Below are 10 T cell receptor beta chains sequenced from a single sample in a study of shared clonotypes between healthy human individuals. Method: immunoSEQ multiplex PCR; TCRdb's copy keeps in-frame clones and lacks some. Altogether 470,000 or so clones are present, 81% being singletons, with the ten largest covering approximately 11%. The sample taken for sequencing was PBMCs. These receptors were taken from a woman aged 40-49 years in good health. Some clones in this sample may be carry-over from other donors' samples.

Comments on this clone: This specimen includes other DNA sequences encoding the same CDR3. The chain links TRBV11-2 to TRBJ1-1; D may be TRBD1 (6 bases). V was pared by 4 bases and J by 1 base, with 7 bases between. This CDR3 contains 13 residues. Germline CDR1 is SGHAT and CDR2 is FQNNGV. The CDR3 loop reads CASSSQGNTEAFF. The CDR3 DNA follows: TGTGCCAGCAGCTCACAGGGGAACACTGAAGCTTTCTTT. Combining the CDR3 with reference TRBV11-2 and TRBJ1-1 gives the whole variable domain EAGVAQSPRYKIIEKRQSVAFWCNPISGHATLYWYQQILGQGPKLLIQFQNNGVVDDSQLPKDRFSAERLKGVDSTLKIQPAKLEDSAVYLCASSSQGNTEAFFGQGTRLTVV.

The V and J genes are TRBV10-3 and TRBJ2-5, with D perhaps matching TRBD1 or TRBD2 (5 bases each). This CDR3 has 12 residues. CDR1 is ENHRY, CDR2 SYGVKD, per germline. The V end lost 6 bases, the J end lost 2 bases, and 7 bases lay between the germline ends. CDR3 in DNA: TGTGCCATCAGAGGGACGCAAGAGACCCAGTACTTC. Amino acid sequence: CAIRGTQETQYF.

Concerning this clone itself: A far larger clone is just one base off, so this is likely a read error. CDR3 sequence reads: CASSHAASNYGYTF. The CDR3 DNA is TGTGCCAGCAGCCACGCCGCTTCTAACTATGGCTACACCTTC. This chain links TRBV7-9 with TRBJ1-2; D is unresolved. The germline CDR1 and CDR2 sequences are SEHNR and FQNEAQ (reference sequence). Between the trimmed V and J ends, which lost 5 bases and 0 bases, there was a span of 10 bases. The CDR3 has 14 amino acids.

The V call is TRBV10-2, the J call TRBJ1-3; the D is unclear. The CDR3 is made up of 16 amino acids. Looked up from germline, CDR1 is WSHSY and CDR2 is SAAADI. V was cut by 2 bases and J by 0 bases, with 11 bases left in between. This CDR3 is CASSEGRIFSGNTIYF. The CDR3 DNA reads as TGCGCCAGCAGTGAGGGGCGGATATTCTCTGGAAACACCATATATTTT.

Remarks on this clone: It is likely a read error: a sequence one base away is far more abundant. In the same sample, other DNA sequences code for this CDR3. The V call is TRBV5-8, the J call TRBJ1-5; 12 bases map to TRBD1. Germline V gene lookup returns CDR1 SGHTS and CDR2 YDEGEE. This CDR3 contains 14 residues. The CDR3 loop reads CASGTGGLNQPQHF. DNA for the CDR3: TGTGCCAGCGGGACAGGGGGCCTCAATCAGCCCCAGCACTTT.

This sequence joins TRBV29-1 and TRBJ1-1, with no clear D. This CDR3 has 13 residues. CDR1 SQVTM and CDR2 ANQGSEA come from the germline V gene. Trimming shortened V by 2 bases and J by 1 base, and 8 bases separated the two germline ends. The CDR3 region has the DNA TGCAGCGTTGAACTGTTCACGAACACTGAAGCTTTCTTT. This sequence encodes CSVELFTNTEAFF.

The chain recombines TRBV2 with TRBJ1-5; possibly TRBD1 for D (6 bases). CDR1 is SNHLY and CDR2 is FYNNEI in the germline V gene. The V end was cut by 6 bases, the J end by 7 bases, with 16 bases between. The CDR3 contains 14 residues. The CDR3 spells CASSTHRDGQPQHF. The DNA for the CDR3 is TGTGCCAGCAGCACCCACAGGGACGGACAGCCCCAGCATTTT.

This clone was counted at least ten times. The J gene is TRBJ1-5, the V gene TRBV27; D remains ambiguous. The V and J ends lost 10 bases and 7 bases respectively, with 14 bases between them. The CDR3 extends over 12 amino acids. CDR1 MNHEY and CDR2 SMNVEV come from the germline V gene (reference sequence). The CDR3 is CATSGVGQPQHF. The CDR3 DNA reads TGTGCCACTAGCGGGGTGGGCCAGCCCCAGCATTTT.

As concerns this clone: With only one base between it and a far larger clone, this is likely a read error. The same CDR3 is also encoded by other DNA sequences in this sample. This sequence joins TRBV29-1 and TRBJ2-5; D possibly corresponds to TRBD2 (7 bases). The CDR3 totals 15 residues. The V end lost 6 bases, the J end lost 5 bases, and 22 bases lay between the germline ends. CDR1 SQVTM and CDR2 ANQGSEA come from the germline V gene. The CDR3 here is CSVGASGSILETQYF. The CDR3 coding sequence is TGCAGCGTGGGGGCTAGCGGTAGTATTTTGGAGACCCAGTACTTC.

The rearrangement joins TRBV2 to TRBJ2-5, with 12 bases lining up with TRBD2. With 6 bases clipped from V and 3 bases from J, the junction kept 2 bases outside the gene matches. The CDR3 loop spans 14 amino acids. The germline V gene encodes CDR1 SNHLY and CDR2 FYNNEI. The CDR3, as DNA: TGTGCCAGCAGCCGGACTAGCGGGGAAGAGACCCAGTACTTC. It translates to CASSRTSGEETQYF.